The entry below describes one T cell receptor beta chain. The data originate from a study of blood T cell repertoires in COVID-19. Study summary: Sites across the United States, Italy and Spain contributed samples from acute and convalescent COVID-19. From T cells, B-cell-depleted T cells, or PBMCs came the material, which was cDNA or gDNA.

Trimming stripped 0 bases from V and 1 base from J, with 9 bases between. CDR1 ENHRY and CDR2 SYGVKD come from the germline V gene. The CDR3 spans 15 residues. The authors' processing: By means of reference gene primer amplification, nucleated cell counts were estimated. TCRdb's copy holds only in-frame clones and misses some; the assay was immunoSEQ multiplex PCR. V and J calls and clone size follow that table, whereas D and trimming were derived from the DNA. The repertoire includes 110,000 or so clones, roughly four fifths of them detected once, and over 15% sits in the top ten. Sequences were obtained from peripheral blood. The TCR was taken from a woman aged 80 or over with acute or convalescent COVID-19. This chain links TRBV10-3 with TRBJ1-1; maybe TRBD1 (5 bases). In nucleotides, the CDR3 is TGTGCCATCAGTGAGTCGAAGCAGGGGAACACTGAAGCTTTCTTT. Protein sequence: CAISESKQGNTEAFF.